The TCR beta chain under discussion was sequenced for a study of cytomegalovirus exposure and HLA in healthy donors. Study-level results: A later analysis showed TCR association rates differing by HLA locus, peaking at DRB1 and lowest at HLA-C. With high specificity and sensitivity, the classifier reportedly diagnosed cytomegalovirus status. It emerged from a later analysis that several of the most significant clusters appeared to be linked to common viral pathogens. Within an earlier analysis, most TCR beta V segments proved productive either about 90% or about 30% of the time.

It was with 60 Vbeta and 13 Jbeta primers that the PCR ran. TCRdb's copy holds only in-frame clones and misses some; the assay was immunoSEQ multiplex PCR. The sample records around 190,000 clones, about four fifths being singletons. The CDR3 has 15 residues. CDR1 is PRHDT, CDR2 FYEKMQ, per germline (reference sequence). V dropped 1 base and J dropped 2; count of bases not matched to a gene: 1. As to this clone: Its cognate antigen is unknown.

The clonotype originates from a woman younger than 45 in good health and CMV-seropositive. The source material was PBMCs. This chain links TRBV13 with TRBJ2-7, with 11 bases that match TRBD1. CDR3 in DNA: TGTGCCAGCAGCTTAGCGGGACAGGGGGCCTACGAGCAGTACTTC. Amino acids: CASSLAGQGAYEQYF.